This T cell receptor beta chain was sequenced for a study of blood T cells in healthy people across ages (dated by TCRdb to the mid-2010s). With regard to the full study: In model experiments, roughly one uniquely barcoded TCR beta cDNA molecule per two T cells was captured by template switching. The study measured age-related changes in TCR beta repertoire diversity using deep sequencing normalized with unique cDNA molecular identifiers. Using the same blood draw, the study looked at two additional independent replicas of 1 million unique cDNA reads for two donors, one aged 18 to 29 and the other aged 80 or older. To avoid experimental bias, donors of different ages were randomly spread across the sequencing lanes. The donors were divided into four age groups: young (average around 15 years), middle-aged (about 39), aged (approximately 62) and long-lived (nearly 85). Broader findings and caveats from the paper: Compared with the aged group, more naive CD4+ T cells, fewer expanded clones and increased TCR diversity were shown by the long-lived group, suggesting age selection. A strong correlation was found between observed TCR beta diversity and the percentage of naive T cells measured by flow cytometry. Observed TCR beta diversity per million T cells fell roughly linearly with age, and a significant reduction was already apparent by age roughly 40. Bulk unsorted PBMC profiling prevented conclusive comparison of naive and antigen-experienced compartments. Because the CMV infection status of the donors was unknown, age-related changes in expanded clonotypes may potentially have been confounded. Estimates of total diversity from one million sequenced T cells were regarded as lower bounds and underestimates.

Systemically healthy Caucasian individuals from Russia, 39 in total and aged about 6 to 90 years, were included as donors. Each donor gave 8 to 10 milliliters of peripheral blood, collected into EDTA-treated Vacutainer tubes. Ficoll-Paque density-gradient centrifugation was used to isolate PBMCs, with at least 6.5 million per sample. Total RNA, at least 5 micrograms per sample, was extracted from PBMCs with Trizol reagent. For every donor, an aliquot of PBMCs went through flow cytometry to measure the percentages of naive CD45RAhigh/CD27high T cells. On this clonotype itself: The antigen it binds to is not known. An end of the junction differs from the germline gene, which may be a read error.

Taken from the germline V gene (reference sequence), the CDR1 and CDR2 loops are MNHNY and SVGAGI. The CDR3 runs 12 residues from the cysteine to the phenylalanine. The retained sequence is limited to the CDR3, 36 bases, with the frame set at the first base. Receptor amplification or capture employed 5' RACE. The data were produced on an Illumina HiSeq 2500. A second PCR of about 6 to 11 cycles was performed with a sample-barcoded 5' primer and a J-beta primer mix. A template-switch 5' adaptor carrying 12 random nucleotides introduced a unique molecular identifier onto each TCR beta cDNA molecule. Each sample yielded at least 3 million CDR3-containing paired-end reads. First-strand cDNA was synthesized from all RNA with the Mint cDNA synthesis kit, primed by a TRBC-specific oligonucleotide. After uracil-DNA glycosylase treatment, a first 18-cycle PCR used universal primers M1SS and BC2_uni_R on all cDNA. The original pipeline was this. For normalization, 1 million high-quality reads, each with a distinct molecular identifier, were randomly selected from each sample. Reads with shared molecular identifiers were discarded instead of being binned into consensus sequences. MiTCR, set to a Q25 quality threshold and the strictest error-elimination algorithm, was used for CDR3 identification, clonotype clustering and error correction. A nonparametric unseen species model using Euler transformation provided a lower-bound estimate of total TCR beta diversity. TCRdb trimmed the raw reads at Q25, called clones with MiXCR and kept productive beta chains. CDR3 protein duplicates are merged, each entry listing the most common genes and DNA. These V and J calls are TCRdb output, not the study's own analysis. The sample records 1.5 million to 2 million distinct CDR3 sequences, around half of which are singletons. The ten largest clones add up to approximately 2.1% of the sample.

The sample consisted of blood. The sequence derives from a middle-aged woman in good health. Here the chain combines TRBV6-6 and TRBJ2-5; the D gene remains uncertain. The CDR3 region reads CVSSLGQETQYF. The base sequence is TGTGTCAGCAGCCTGGGACAAGAGACCCAGTACTTC.